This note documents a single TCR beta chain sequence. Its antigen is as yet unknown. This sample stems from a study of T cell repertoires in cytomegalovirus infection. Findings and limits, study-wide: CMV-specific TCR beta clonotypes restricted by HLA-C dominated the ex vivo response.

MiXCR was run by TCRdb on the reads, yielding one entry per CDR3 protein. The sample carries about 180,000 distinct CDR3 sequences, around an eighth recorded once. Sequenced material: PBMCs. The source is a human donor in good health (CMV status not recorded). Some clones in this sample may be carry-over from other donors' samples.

The CDR3 is CASSPDNGVHGYTF. The DNA of the CDR3 is TGCGCCAGCAGTCCAGACAATGGCGTACATGGCTACACCTTC. The rearrangement links TRBV4-1 to TRBJ1-2; no firm D call. V was clipped by 6 bases and J by 6 bases, with 17 bases between them. Germline values: CDR1 MGHRA, CDR2 YSYEKL. The CDR3 contains 14 residues.